The clone carrying this T cell receptor (beta chain) occurred many times. Its target is not known. These data come from a study of immune heterogeneity within non-small cell lung tumors. Study-wide results and limits: Some T-cell receptor beta clonotypes occurred at high frequency. These high-frequency clonotypes were largely distinct between individual patients.

Multiplex PCR was performed with 32 V and 13 J primers, and it amplified TCR beta CDR3. TCRdb independently ran MiXCR on the multiplex PCR reads; one entry per CDR3 protein. The table records about 15,000 distinct CDR3 sequences, about 30% of them present only once. Template came from bulk tumor genomic DNA, at around 600 ng per sample. Several widely spaced biopsies per primary tumor were taken during surgery. Curative surgery was performed on patients who had untreated, newly diagnosed non-small cell lung cancer. CDR3 length: 13 residues. V shed 1 base and J 3 bases; nucleotides not matched to a gene: 0. CDR1 and CDR2 (germline): SGHKS, YYEKEE (reference sequence).

This chain uses TRBV5-5 with TRBJ2-7, with TRBD2 matching 8 bases. Material for sequencing was lung tumor tissue. The clonotype comes from a man aged 35-49 years with non-small cell lung cancer. CDR3 nucleotide sequence: TGTGCCAGCAGCTTGCGGGGGGGCTACGAGCAGTACTTC. This gives the protein CASSLRGGYEQYF.